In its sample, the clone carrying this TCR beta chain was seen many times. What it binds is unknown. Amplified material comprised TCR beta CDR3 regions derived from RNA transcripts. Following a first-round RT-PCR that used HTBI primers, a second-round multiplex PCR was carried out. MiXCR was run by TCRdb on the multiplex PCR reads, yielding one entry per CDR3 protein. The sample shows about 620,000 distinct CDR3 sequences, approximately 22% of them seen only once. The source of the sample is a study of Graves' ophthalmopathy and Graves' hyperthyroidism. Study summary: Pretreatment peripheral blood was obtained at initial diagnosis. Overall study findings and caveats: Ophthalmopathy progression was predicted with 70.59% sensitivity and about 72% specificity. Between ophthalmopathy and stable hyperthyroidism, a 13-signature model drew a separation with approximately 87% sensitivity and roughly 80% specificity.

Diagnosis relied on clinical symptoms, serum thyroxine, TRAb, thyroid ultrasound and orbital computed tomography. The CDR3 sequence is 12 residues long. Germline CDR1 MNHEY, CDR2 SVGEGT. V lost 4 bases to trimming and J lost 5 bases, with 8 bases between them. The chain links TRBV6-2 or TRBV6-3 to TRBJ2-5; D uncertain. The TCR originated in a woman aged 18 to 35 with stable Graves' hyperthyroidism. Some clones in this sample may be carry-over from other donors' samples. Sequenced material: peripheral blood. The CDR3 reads CASSSKVETQYF. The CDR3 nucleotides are TGTGCCAGCAGTTCCAAGGTGGAGACCCAGTACTTC.